This section outlines one T cell receptor (beta chain) sequence together with its context. The antigen is not known. This specimen belongs to a study of cytomegalovirus exposure and HLA in healthy donors. Study context: Earlier, about 180 million T cells were analyzed, and over 95 million unique TCR beta sequences were found among them.

Germline CDR1 MNHNS, CDR2 SASEGT. CDR3 length equals 15 residues. V lost 5 bases and J 0 bases, leaving 11 bases between the germline ends. This PCR relied on a set of 60 Vbeta primers and 13 Jbeta primers. Per the original methods: An analysis performed later counted 70 million to 90 million unique TCR beta chains (around 11 million of them shared). Only in-frame clones appear in the TCRdb table, and some are missing; sequencing was by immunoSEQ multiplex PCR. V and J calls and clone size follow that table, whereas D and trimming were derived from the DNA. The sample carries about 82,000 clones, about 90% recorded once. Study-wide results and caveats: According to a later analysis, donors in an Asian-associated ancestry cluster reportedly had fewer N-insertions than the approximately 670-donor mean. Researchers reported in a later analysis that a missense DCLRE1C variant was tied to TCR beta V- and J-gene trimming.

Sequenced: PBMCs. The receptor comes from a man between 18 and 29 years old in good health and CMV-seronegative. J is TRBJ2-1 and V is TRBV6-1; D is undetermined. The CDR3 bases are TGTGCCAGCAGTTCGTTCCGGAGCTCCTACAATGAGCAGTTCTTC. Translating gives CASSSFRSSYNEQFF.